This TCR beta chain was obtained from a study of blood T cell repertoires in COVID-19. Across the whole study: Sites across the United States, Italy and Spain contributed samples from acute and convalescent COVID-19.

Generated by immunoSEQ multiplex PCR, the TCRdb table keeps only in-frame clones and is missing some. The sample yields fewer than 250,000 clones, about 80% seen once. Germline V CDR1 and CDR2: LNHDA, SQIVND (reference sequence). The CDR3 is 15 residues long. The junction had 11 bases not matched to a gene; V was cut back by 7 bases and J by 8 bases. Sequencing was performed on peripheral blood. The V and J genes are TRBV19 and TRBJ1-4; TRBD1 aligns across 9 bases. The source of this sequence is a woman in her thirties or forties with active or convalescent COVID-19. The CDR3 DNA sequence: TGTGCCAGTACCCCAGGTGGACAGGGGAGAGAAAAACTGTTTTTT. It codes for CASTPGGQGREKLFF.